These 15 T cell receptor beta chains were all obtained from the same sample, sequenced in a study of blood T cell repertoires in COVID-19. Profiled with immunoSEQ multiplex PCR; TCRdb holds only in-frame clones, not every one. The sample shows 200,000 or so clones, 80% to 90% of them seen only once. The sequencing sample was made of PBMCs or T cells enriched from blood (not recorded which). The receptor set was obtained from a woman in her forties with acute COVID-19.

The CDR3 region has the DNA TGTGCCAGCAGCTTAACTAGCGGGGGGAATGAGCAGTTCTTC. Translation gives CASSLTSGGNEQFF. The chain uses TRBV7-2 and TRBJ2-1; TRBD2 agrees at 12 bases. Per germline, CDR1 SGHTA and CDR2 FQGNSA. V was pared by 2 bases and J by 7 bases, with 0 bases of the junction left unmatched. There are 14 residues in the CDR3.

V usage is TRBV2 and J usage is TRBJ2-2, with a tentative D call TRBD2 (5 bases). Germline assignment: CDR1 SNHLY and CDR2 FYNNEI. The CDR3 runs 17 residues. The germline V and J ends were trimmed by 0 bases and 0 bases, with 11 bases remaining between them. CDR3 bases: TGTGCCAGCAGTGAAGCGTTGGACTTTCCGAACACCGGGGAGCTGTTTTTT. This sequence encodes CASSEALDFPNTGELFF.

The chain couples TRBV29-1 to TRBJ2-5; no firm D call. This CDR3 is built from 13 residues. The germline V and J ends were trimmed by 7 bases and 4 bases, with 16 bases remaining between them. Germline lookup yields CDR1 SQVTM and CDR2 ANQGSEA. The CDR3 nucleotides are TGCAGCGCTCAATACGTCGGGTCAGAGACCCAGTACTTC. Translated, it gives CSAQYVGSETQYF.

This chain links TRBV5-6 with TRBJ1-3; TRBD1 might be the D (6 bases). V lost 3 bases and J lost 3, with 16 bases in between. There are 16 residues in the CDR3. The germline V gene encodes CDR1 SGHDT and CDR2 YYEEEE. Here the CDR3 DNA reads TGTGCCAGCAGCTCCAGGGGAAAGGGCTATGGAAACACCATATATTTT. It specifies CASSSRGKGYGNTIYF.

The chain couples TRBV6-5 to TRBJ1-4; 9 bases match TRBD1. CDR3 length: 15 residues. Germline trimming cut 6 bases from V and 3 bases from J; bases unmatched to any gene: 5. Germline CDR1 and CDR2: MNHEY and SVGAGI. CDR3 nucleotide sequence: TGTGCCAGCAGAGACGGGACAGGGTCTAATGAAAAACTGTTTTTT. Translation gives CASRDGTGSNEKLFF.

The CDR3 loop reads CASSYGGTGGNQPQHF. CDR3 DNA: TGTGCCAGCAGTTACGGGGGGACGGGGGGTAATCAGCCCCAGCATTTT. The chain links TRBV6-5 to TRBJ1-5, with D perhaps TRBD1 (5 bases). Trimming pared 2 bases from V and 4 bases from J, leaving 15 bases between. Per the germline V gene, CDR1 is MNHEY and CDR2 is SVGAGI. This CDR3 contains 16 residues.

This chain joins TRBV12-5 and TRBJ2-7; D is perhaps TRBD1 (6 bases). The CDR3 loop spans 15 amino acids. Germline V CDR1 and CDR2: LGHNT, FRNRAP. V dropped 3 bases and J dropped 3 bases, with 15 bases sitting between them. The CDR3, as DNA: TGTGCTAGTGGTTTTACGCCGGGACATTTCTACGAGCAGTACTTC. Residues: CASGFTPGHFYEQYF. Variable domain in full (rest from reference TRBV12-5 and TRBJ2-7): DARVTQTPRHKVTEMGQEVTMRCQPILGHNTVFWYRQTMMQGLELLAYFRNRAPLDDSGMPKDRFSAEMPDATLATLKIQPSEPRDSAVYFCASGFTPGHFYEQYFGPGTRLTVT.

V gene TRBV25-1 combines with J gene TRBJ2-7, with TRBD2 matching 14 bases. The V segment lost 4 bases and the J segment 2 bases; nucleotides outside the gene matches: 7. This CDR3 region has 17 residues. Germline CDR1 MGHDK, CDR2 SYGVNS. CDR3 coding DNA: TGTGCCAGCAGTGGTCCGGGACTAGCGGGAGACACCTACGAGCAGTACTTC. Its translation: CASSGPGLAGDTYEQYF.

The chain combines TRBV12-3 or TRBV12-4 with TRBJ2-1, with 7 bases that match TRBD2. The CDR3 runs to 11 residues. Germline trimming cut 6 bases from V and 16 bases from J; bases unmatched to any gene: 9. The CDR3 is CASSPGTTFFF. Here the CDR3 DNA reads TGTGCCAGCAGCCCGGGGACTACCTTCTTCTTC.

The chain uses TRBV3-1 (or the pseudogene TRBV3-2) and TRBJ2-3, with D possibly matching TRBD2 (6 bases). The CDR3 is made up of 12 amino acids. The ends were cut back, 3 bases at V and 6 bases at J, with 7 bases in the middle. Germline values: CDR1 LGHDT, CDR2 YNNKEL (reference sequence). This CDR3 reads CASSQLADTQYF. CDR3 sequence (DNA): TGTGCCAGCAGCCAGCTAGCGGATACGCAGTATTTT.

The chain is built from TRBV28 and TRBJ1-2; D remains ambiguous. V gave up 7 bases and J gave up 2 bases, with 8 bases separating them. This CDR3 is built from 12 residues. Germline CDR1 and CDR2: MDHEN and SYDVKM. The CDR3 region is CASKRSNYGYTF. The CDR3 nucleotides are TGTGCCAGCAAGAGGTCCAACTATGGCTACACCTTC.

V and J are TRBV5-1 and TRBJ2-5; possibly TRBD1 for D (5 bases). Germline CDR1 and CDR2: SGHRS and YFSETQ. CDR3 size: 15 residues. The germline V and J ends were trimmed by 7 bases and 0 bases, with 16 bases remaining between them. In DNA form, the CDR3 reads TGCGCCAGCGGACCCCTTGGGGCGTACCAAGAGACCCAGTACTTC. Protein product: CASGPLGAYQETQYF.

The chain carries TRBV25-1 and TRBJ2-1, with 10 bases matching TRBD2. This CDR3 has 14 residues. CDR1 is MGHDK, CDR2 SYGVNS, per germline. With V trimmed by 7 bases and J by 6 bases, 6 bases remained unmatched. Here the CDR3 reads CASKALAGVNEQFF. The CDR3, as DNA: TGTGCCAGCAAGGCCCTAGCGGGAGTCAATGAGCAGTTCTTC.

This clone was seen once. The rearrangement uses TRBV30 and TRBJ2-7; D may be TRBD2 (6 bases). Trimming removed 0 bases at V and 4 bases at J, with 13 bases between. CDR1 is GTSNPN, CDR2 SVGIG, per germline (reference sequence). This CDR3 spans 14 amino acids. CDR3 region: CAWSVGGKAYEQYF. CDR3 nucleotide sequence: TGTGCCTGGAGTGTAGGCGGGAAAGCTTACGAGCAGTACTTC.

The gene calls are TRBV4-3 and TRBJ1-2; 11 nucleotides align to TRBD1. The germline V gene encodes CDR1 LGHNA and CDR2 YSLEER. This CDR3 is built from 14 residues. The V gene end was trimmed by 4 bases and the J gene end by 5 bases; junction bases not matched to a gene: 3. DNA for the CDR3: TGCGCCAGCAGCCCCGGGACAGGGGGATATGGCTACACCTTC. Translated: CASSPGTGGYGYTF.